This record covers a single T cell receptor beta chain. What it binds is not known. V lost 0 bases to trimming and J lost 8 bases, with 7 bases between them. Germline CDR1 is GTSNPN and CDR2 is SVGIG (reference sequence). The CDR3 totals 11 residues. This table comes from immunoSEQ multiplex PCR, and its TCRdb copy is limited to in-frame clones, with some not included. Here the sample spans 8,100 or so clones, over 70% being singletons. This sample is drawn from a study of STAT5B mutations in CD4+ large granular lymphocyte leukemia. General study findings and limits: CD4-sorted patient repertoires seemed more clonal than healthy CD4+ repertoires.

The specimen was PBMCs. The receptor comes from a woman in her sixties or seventies with CD4+ T-cell large granular lymphocyte leukemia. The V gene is TRBV30, the J gene TRBJ1-2; D is unclear. DNA for the CDR3: TGTGCCTGGAGTGTGGATTCGGGCTACACCTTC. Encoded protein: CAWSVDSGYTF.